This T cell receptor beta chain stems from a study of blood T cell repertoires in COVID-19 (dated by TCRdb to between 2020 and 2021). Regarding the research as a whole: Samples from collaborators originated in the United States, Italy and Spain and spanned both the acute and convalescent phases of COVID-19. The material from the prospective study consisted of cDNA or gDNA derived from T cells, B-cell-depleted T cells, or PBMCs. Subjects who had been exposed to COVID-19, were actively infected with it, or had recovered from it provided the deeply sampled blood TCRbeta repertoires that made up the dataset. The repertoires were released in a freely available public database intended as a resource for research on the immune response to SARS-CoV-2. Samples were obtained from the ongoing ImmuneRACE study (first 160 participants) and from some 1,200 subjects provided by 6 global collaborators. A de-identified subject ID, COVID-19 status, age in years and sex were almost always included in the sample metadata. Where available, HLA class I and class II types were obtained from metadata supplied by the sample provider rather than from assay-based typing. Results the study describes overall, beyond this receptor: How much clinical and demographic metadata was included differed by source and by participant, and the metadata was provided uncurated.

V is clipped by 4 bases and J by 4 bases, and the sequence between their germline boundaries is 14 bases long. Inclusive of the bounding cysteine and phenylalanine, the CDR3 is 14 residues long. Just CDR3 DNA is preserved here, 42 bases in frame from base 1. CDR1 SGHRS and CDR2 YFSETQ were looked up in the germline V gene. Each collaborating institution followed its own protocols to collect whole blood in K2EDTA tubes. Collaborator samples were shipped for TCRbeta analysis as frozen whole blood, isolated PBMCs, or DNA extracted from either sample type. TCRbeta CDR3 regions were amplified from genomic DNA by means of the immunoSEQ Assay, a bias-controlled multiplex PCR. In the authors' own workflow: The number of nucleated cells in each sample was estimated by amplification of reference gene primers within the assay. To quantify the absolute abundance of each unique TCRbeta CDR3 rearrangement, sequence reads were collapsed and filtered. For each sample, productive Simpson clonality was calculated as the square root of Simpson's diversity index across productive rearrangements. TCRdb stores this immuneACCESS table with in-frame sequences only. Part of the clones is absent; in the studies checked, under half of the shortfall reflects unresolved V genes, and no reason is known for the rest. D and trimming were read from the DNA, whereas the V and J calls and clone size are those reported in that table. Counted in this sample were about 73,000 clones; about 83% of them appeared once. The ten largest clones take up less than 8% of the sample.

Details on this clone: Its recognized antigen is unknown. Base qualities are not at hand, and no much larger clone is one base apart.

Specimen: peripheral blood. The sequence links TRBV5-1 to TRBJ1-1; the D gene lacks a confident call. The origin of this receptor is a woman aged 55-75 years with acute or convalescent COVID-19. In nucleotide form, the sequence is TGCGCCAGCAGCCCTGTATCCGGGAGCACTGAAGCTTTCTTT. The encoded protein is CASSPVSGSTEAFF. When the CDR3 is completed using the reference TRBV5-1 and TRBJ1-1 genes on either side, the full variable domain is KAGVTQTPRYLIKTRGQQVTLSCSPISGHRSVSWYQQTPGQGLQFLFEYFSETQRNKGNFPGRFSGRQFSNSRSEMNVSTLELGDSALYLCASSPVSGSTEAFFGQGTRLTVV.